This T cell receptor beta chain was found in a study of cytomegalovirus exposure and HLA in healthy donors. Notes on the study in general: Later analysis found that TCR beta chains associated with HLA were more clonally expanded than other, equally common chains. Some TCR beta chains (roughly 150 of them) were listed as cytomegalovirus-associated.

Germline V gene sequence: CDR1 SGHRS, CDR2 YFSETQ. Trimming shortened V by 3 bases and J by 3 bases, and 13 bases separated the two germline ends. The CDR3 extends over 14 amino acids. About this clone: Antigen: not known.

PCR primers comprised 60 Vbeta and 13 Jbeta primers. The protocol was immunoSEQ multiplex PCR, while the TCRdb copy is restricted to in-frame clones and leaves out a portion. The data show some 130,000 clones, and the top ten clones hold 2%. The TCR originated in a woman aged 55-70 years in good health and CMV-seronegative. Source material: PBMCs. This sequence joins TRBV5-1 and TRBJ2-7, with D possibly TRBD2 on 5 matching bases. CDR3 in amino acids: CASSSRTAGYEQYF. CDR3 nucleotide sequence: TGCGCCAGCAGCTCACGGACTGCGGGCTACGAGCAGTACTTC.